Following are 31 T cell receptor beta chains from one sample sequenced in a study of STAT5B mutations in CD4+ large granular lymphocyte leukemia (dated 2022 in TCRdb). The library was prepared using the immunoSEQ multiplex PCR assay. What TCRdb holds here is the immuneACCESS table cut down to in-frame rearrangements. Part of the clones is not present; checked against another copy, under half of the missing clones reflect an unresolved V gene, and the others are unexplained. For this sample there are roughly 38,000 clones; around 72% appear just once. The top ten constitute around 0.57% of the sample. Sequencing was done on a sample of CD4+ T cells from blood buffy coats. Receptor source: a human donor in good health.

The chain carries TRBV7-2 and TRBJ2-5; D is possibly TRBD1 (6 bases). The CDR3 is made up of 13 amino acids. Trimming pared 3 bases from V and 4 bases from J, leaving 9 bases between. The germline V gene encodes CDR1 SGHTA and CDR2 FQGNSA. CDR3 DNA: TGTGCCAGCAGCTTCGCAGGGGCAGAGACCCAGTACTTC. Amino acid sequence: CASSFAGAETQYF.

The V and J genes are TRBV5-1 and TRBJ2-7; 12 positions agree with TRBD1. Per germline, CDR1 SGHRS and CDR2 YFSETQ. The V segment lost 4 bases and the J segment 5 bases; nucleotides outside the gene matches: 7. The length of the CDR3 is 15 residues. CDR3 loop: CASSPRDRGPHEQYF. CDR3 in DNA: TGCGCCAGCAGCCCACGGGACAGGGGGCCCCACGAGCAGTACTTC.

V gene TRBV6-5 combines with J gene TRBJ2-5; possibly TRBD2 for D (6 bases). Germline V lookup: CDR1 MNHEY, CDR2 SVGAGI. This CDR3 has 14 amino acids. V lost 2 bases, J lost 2 bases, and 9 bases lay in between. CDR3 bases: TGTGCCAGCAGTTACGGTGGGGGGCAAGAGACCCAGTACTTC. Its protein is CASSYGGGQETQYF.

The rearrangement uses TRBV27 and TRBJ1-1; D unclear. This CDR3 comprises 13 residues. Trimming removed 4 bases from V and 4 bases from J, with 10 bases in between. Germline values: CDR1 MNHEY, CDR2 SMNVEV (reference sequence). The DNA of the CDR3 is TGTGCCAGCAGTTACCGGGAGAGCACTGAAGCTTTCTTT. Its translation is CASSYRESTEAFF.

This clone appeared a single time. The chain uses TRBV7-9 and TRBJ1-5; TRBD1 is a possible D gene (6 bases). This CDR3 has 17 amino acids. Germline V gene sequence: CDR1 SEHNR, CDR2 FQNEAQ (reference sequence). Between the trimmed V and J ends, which lost 3 bases and 0 bases, there was a span of 15 bases. CDR3 coding DNA: TGTGCCAGCAGCTTCGAGACAGGCTTTTATAGCAATCAGCCCCAGCATTTT. This encodes CASSFETGFYSNQPQHF.

This clone was seen a few times. The J gene is TRBJ2-5, the V gene TRBV7-8, with D possibly TRBD2 on 5 matching bases. CDR1 is SGHVS, CDR2 FQNEAQ, per germline. V was pared by 5 bases and J by 7 bases, with 8 bases between. The CDR3 is made up of 11 amino acids. CDR3 sequence reads: CASSREGTQYF. The CDR3 region has the DNA TGTGCCAGCAGCCGAGAGGGGACCCAGTACTTC.

This clone was observed a few times. V gene TRBV11-1 combines with J gene TRBJ2-2; D remains unclear. Germline V gene data show CDR1 as SGHAT and CDR2 as FQDESV (reference sequence). This CDR3 has 13 amino acids. Trimming removed 2 bases from V and 2 bases from J, with 3 bases in between. The CDR3 spells CASSLYNTGELFF. DNA of the CDR3: TGTGCCAGCAGCTTATACAACACCGGGGAGCTGTTTTTT.

This clone is a singleton in its sample. V is TRBV7-8 and J is TRBJ2-2; TRBD2 matches 7 bases. The V and J ends lost 6 bases and 5 bases, in that order; junction bases with no gene match: 9. The CDR3 contains 15 residues. The germline CDR1 and CDR2 sequences are SGHVS and FQNEAQ. This CDR3 is CASSGRGGGTGELFF. CDR3 sequence (DNA): TGTGCCAGCAGTGGACGGGGCGGGGGAACCGGGGAGCTGTTTTTT.

As regards this clone: Distinct nucleotide sequences in the sample also encode this CDR3. The CDR3 region is CASSYSQGLGEQYF. CDR3 nucleotide sequence: TGTGCCAGCAGTTACTCGCAGGGGTTGGGTGAGCAGTACTTC. The V gene is TRBV6-5, the J gene TRBJ2-7; maybe TRBD1 (6 bases). The CDR3 has 14 residues. The germline V and J ends were trimmed by 0 bases and 7 bases, with 13 bases remaining between them. CDR1 MNHEY and CDR2 SVGAGI come from the germline V gene.

V gene TRBV4-1 combines with J gene TRBJ2-7; perhaps TRBD1 as D (5 bases). Germline lookup yields CDR1 MGHRA and CDR2 YSYEKL. The CDR3 contains 15 residues. Trimming cost V 1 base and J 6 bases, with 16 bases left between them. CDR3 in amino acids: CASSQVNSGIAEQYF. The DNA of the CDR3 is TGCGCCAGCAGCCAAGTAAACTCAGGGATCGCCGAGCAGTACTTC.

The rearrangement uses TRBV6-5 and TRBJ2-4, with D maybe TRBD1 (6 bases). The CDR3 runs to 13 residues. The germline V gene encodes CDR1 MNHEY and CDR2 SVGAGI. With 6 bases removed from V and 7 bases from J, the gap between germline ends came to 13 bases. CDR3 in DNA: TGTGCCAGCAGATCGGACACAGGGAACATTCAGTACTTC. It yields the protein CASRSDTGNIQYF.

The chain has TRBV5-1 and TRBJ2-5; no clear D. Germline values: CDR1 SGHRS, CDR2 YFSETQ. This CDR3 region has 12 residues. The germline V and J ends were trimmed by 2 bases and 0 bases, with 2 bases remaining between them. The CDR3 loop reads CASSLYQETQYF. In nucleotides, the CDR3 is TGCGCCAGCAGCTTATACCAAGAGACCCAGTACTTC.

This chain uses TRBV5-5 with TRBJ2-3; TRBD2 matches at 14 bases. The CDR3 consists of 17 residues. Looked up from germline, CDR1 is SGHKS and CDR2 is YYEKEE (reference sequence). V dropped 3 bases and J dropped 5; count of bases not matched to a gene: 8. The CDR3 region has the DNA TGTGCCAGCAGCTCATGGGGGACTAGCGGGAGAGGAGATACGCAGTATTTT. Protein product: CASSSWGTSGRGDTQYF.

This chain links TRBV6-1 with TRBJ2-7; 7 nucleotides align to TRBD1. Trimming removed 6 bases from V and 7 bases from J; junction bases left unmatched: 12. The CDR3 covers 14 residues. Per germline, CDR1 MNHNS and CDR2 SASEGT. CDR3 in amino acids: CASRGDSLAVEQYF. The CDR3 nucleotides are TGTGCCAGCAGGGGGGACAGCCTAGCCGTAGAGCAGTACTTC.

The chain uses TRBV5-1 and TRBJ2-3; 12 nucleotides agree with TRBD2. Losses at the gene ends were 0 bases for V and 3 bases for J; bases not matched to a gene: 5. The CDR3 is 17 amino acids. The V gene's germline CDR1 is SGHRS and CDR2 YFSETQ. DNA of the CDR3: TGCGCCAGCAGCTTGGGGGCTAGCGGGAGGGCGACAGATACGCAGTATTTT. Protein sequence: CASSLGASGRATDTQYF.

This chain uses TRBV7-2 with TRBJ2-3; weak D call: TRBD2 (6 bases). The ends were cut back, 5 bases at V and 1 base at J, with 13 bases in the middle. The CDR3 length is 15 residues. Germline V gene data show CDR1 as SGHTA and CDR2 as FQGNSA. Here the CDR3 DNA reads TGTGCCAGCAGCCCCCGACTAGAGGGCACAGATACGCAGTATTTT. Translation: CASSPRLEGTDTQYF.

The gene calls are TRBV25-1 and TRBJ1-4; D is unresolved. Trimming removed 0 bases at V and 8 bases at J, with 13 bases between. This CDR3 region has 15 residues. Germline V gene data show CDR1 as MGHDK and CDR2 as SYGVNS. The CDR3 region has the DNA TGTGCCAGCAGTGAATATTTGGGCCGACTGGAAAAACTGTTTTTT. Translated, it gives CASSEYLGRLEKLFF. The full variable domain, its missing parts supplied by reference TRBV25-1 and TRBJ1-4, is EADIYQTPRYLVIGTGKKITLECSQTMGHDKMYWYQQDPGMELHLIHYSYGVNSTEKGDLSSESTVSRIRTEHFPLTLESARPSHTSQYLCASSEYLGRLEKLFFGSGTQLSVL.

This clone was observed a few times. CDR3 nucleotide sequence: TGTGCCAGCAGTGCCGGAATCTCTGGGGCCAACGTCCTGACTTTC. Amino acids: CASSAGISGANVLTF. The rearrangement links TRBV25-1 to TRBJ2-6; D is ambiguous. The CDR3 is 15 residues long. Germline loops: CDR1 MGHDK, CDR2 SYGVNS. Trimming left V 4 bases short and J 0 bases short, with 7 bases between.

The J gene is TRBJ2-7, the V gene TRBV29-1; 8 bases match TRBD1. The germline V gene has CDR1 SQVTM and CDR2 ANQGSEA. Trimming took 0 bases from V and 2 from J; bases not matched to a gene: 3. CDR3 length: 14 amino acids. The CDR3 region has the DNA TGCAGCGTTGAAGACAGGGGGCCCCCCTACGAGCAGTACTTC. This translates into CSVEDRGPPYEQYF.

The genes are TRBV5-1 and TRBJ1-1; 9 bases agree with TRBD1. Germline lookup yields CDR1 SGHRS and CDR2 YFSETQ. There are 15 residues in the CDR3. V was clipped by 4 bases and J by 2 bases; unmatched bases: 6. This CDR3 reads CASSPGTGTNTEAFF. Here the CDR3 DNA reads TGCGCCAGCAGCCCCGGGACAGGGACTAACACTGAAGCTTTCTTT.

A few counts support this clone. V gene TRBV6-1 combines with J gene TRBJ2-7, with D perhaps TRBD1 (7 bases). Trimming left V 7 bases short and J 4 bases short, with 17 bases between. Germline CDR1 MNHNS, CDR2 SASEGT. The CDR3 runs 14 residues. CDR3 DNA sequence: TGTGCCAGCAAGCTCGGTTCAGGGGGGTACGAGCAGTACTTC. It is translated as CASKLGSGGYEQYF.

The V and J genes are TRBV18 and TRBJ1-1; no clear D gene. The V gene lost 3 bases and the J gene lost 1 base, with 3 bases spanning the gap. Per germline, CDR1 KGHSH and CDR2 LQKENI. The CDR3 is 12 amino acids. The CDR3 loop reads CASSPSNTEAFF. The DNA of the CDR3 is TGTGCCAGCTCACCTTCGAACACTGAAGCTTTCTTT.

The chain is built from TRBV12-5 and TRBJ1-2; D might be TRBD1 (5 bases). Trimming shortened V by 3 bases and J by 6 bases, and 11 bases separated the two germline ends. The CDR3 has 13 residues. Germline CDR1 is LGHNT and CDR2 is FRNRAP. CDR3 bases: TGTGCTAGTGGTTTAGAGGGACCTGATGGCTACACCTTC. Its protein product is CASGLEGPDGYTF.

The chain joins TRBV5-3 to TRBJ2-5; 7 bases are a match to TRBD1. TRBV5-3 has ORF status, its function being uncertain. The V and J ends lost 5 bases and 5 bases, in that order; junction bases with no gene match: 9. The CDR3 consists of 14 residues. This CDR3 is CARRQGPSSETQYF. In DNA, the CDR3 is TGTGCCAGAAGACAGGGGCCCTCAAGTGAGACCCAGTACTTC.

In the case of this clone: Relative to the germline gene, one junction end is altered; a read error may explain this. The V call is TRBV5-1, the J call TRBJ2-1; 7 bases align to TRBD2. This CDR3 region has 13 residues. Germline-derived CDR1 and CDR2 are SGHRS and YFSETQ. CDR3 sequence reads: CASSLGDYHEQFF. CDR3 DNA sequence: TGCGCCAGCAGCTTGGGGGACTACCATGAGCAGTTCTTC.

The chain carries TRBV7-2 and TRBJ2-7; the match to TRBD2 covers 11 bases. The CDR3 covers 16 residues. Germline CDR1 is SGHTA and CDR2 is FQGNSA. V lost 5 bases, J lost 3 bases, and 9 bases stayed unmatched. The CDR3 reads CASSTLGTSGYYEQYF. The CDR3 coding sequence is TGTGCCAGCAGCACACTCGGGACTAGCGGTTACTACGAGCAGTACTTC.

V usage is TRBV5-6 and J usage is TRBJ2-7; D uncertain. The CDR3 spans 13 residues. Germline lookup yields CDR1 SGHDT and CDR2 YYEEEE. The V end lost 3 bases, the J end lost 7 bases, and 14 bases lay between the germline ends. CDR3 amino acids: CASSSRVPKEQYF. CDR3 DNA sequence: TGTGCCAGCAGCTCCCGGGTCCCTAAGGAGCAGTACTTC.

This clone was counted only a few times. The chain employs TRBV11-2 and TRBJ2-7; 8 nucleotides agree with TRBD2. V gave up 7 bases and J gave up 5 bases; unmatched junction bases: 13. The germline gives CDR1 SGHAT, CDR2 FQNNGV. The CDR3 spans 15 residues. The CDR3 loop reads CASIGKSGRANEQYF. The CDR3 bases are TGTGCCAGCATCGGGAAAAGCGGGAGAGCCAACGAGCAGTACTTC.

The CDR3 region is CASNSATYQETQYF. The CDR3 bases are TGTGCCAGCAATTCTGCGACGTACCAAGAGACCCAGTACTTC. This sequence joins TRBV7-9 and TRBJ2-5; no reliable D call. Trimming removed 7 bases at V and 0 bases at J, with 12 bases between. CDR3 length: 14 amino acids. Germline V gene lookup returns CDR1 SEHNR and CDR2 FQNEAQ (reference sequence).

The gene calls are TRBV7-2 and TRBJ1-2, with 7 bases matching TRBD1. The CDR3 length is 14 residues. CDR1 is SGHTA, CDR2 FQGNSA, per germline. With V trimmed by 1 base and J by 5 bases, 4 bases remained unmatched. The DNA for the CDR3 is TGTGCCAGCAGCTTAGATACAGGGGAGTATGGCTACACCTTC. Protein sequence: CASSLDTGEYGYTF.

The V gene is TRBV6-5, the J gene TRBJ2-4, with D possibly TRBD1 on 6 matching bases. Trimming took 0 bases from V and 0 from J, leaving 9 bases between them. The CDR3 sequence is 16 residues long. Germline CDR1 MNHEY, CDR2 SVGAGI. Written as DNA, the CDR3 is TGTGCCAGCAGTTACTCGTTGGGGGCAGCCAAAAACATTCAGTACTTC. It yields the protein CASSYSLGAAKNIQYF.